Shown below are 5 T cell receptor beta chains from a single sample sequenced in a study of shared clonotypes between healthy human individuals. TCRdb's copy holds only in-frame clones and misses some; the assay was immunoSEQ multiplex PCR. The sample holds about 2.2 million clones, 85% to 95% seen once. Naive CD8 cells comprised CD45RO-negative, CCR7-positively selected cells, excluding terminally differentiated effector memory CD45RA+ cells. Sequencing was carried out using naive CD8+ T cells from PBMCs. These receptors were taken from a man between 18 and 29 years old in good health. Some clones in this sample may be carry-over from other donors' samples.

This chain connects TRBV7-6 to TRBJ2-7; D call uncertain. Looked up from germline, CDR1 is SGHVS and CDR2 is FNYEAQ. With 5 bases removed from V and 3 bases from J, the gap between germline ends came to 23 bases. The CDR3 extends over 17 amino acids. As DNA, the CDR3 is TGTGCCAGCAGCCCAGAGGCTTGGGGTAAGAGTGACTACGAGCAGTACTTC. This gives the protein CASSPEAWGKSDYEQYF.

In DNA, the CDR3 is TGTGCCAGCAGTTTATTACGGCTAGAAATCTACGAGCAGTACTTC. This sequence encodes CASSLLRLEIYEQYF. V gene TRBV27 combines with J gene TRBJ2-7; D is unresolved. This CDR3 is 15 amino acids long. Trimming took 1 base from V and 3 from J, leaving 13 bases between them. The germline CDR1 and CDR2 sequences are MNHEY and SMNVEV (reference sequence).

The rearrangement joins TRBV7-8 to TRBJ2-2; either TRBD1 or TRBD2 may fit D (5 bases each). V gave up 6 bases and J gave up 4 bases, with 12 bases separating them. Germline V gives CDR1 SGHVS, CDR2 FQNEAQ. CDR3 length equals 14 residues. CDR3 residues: CASSTTGATGELFF. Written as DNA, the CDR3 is TGTGCCAGCAGTACAACCGGGGCCACCGGGGAGCTGTTTTTT.

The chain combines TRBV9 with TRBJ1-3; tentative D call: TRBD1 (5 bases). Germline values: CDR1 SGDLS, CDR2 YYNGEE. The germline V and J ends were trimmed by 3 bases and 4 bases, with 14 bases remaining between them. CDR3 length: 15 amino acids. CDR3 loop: CASSEAGAVGNTIYF. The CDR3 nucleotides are TGTGCCAGCAGCGAGGCTGGGGCGGTCGGAAACACCATATATTTT.

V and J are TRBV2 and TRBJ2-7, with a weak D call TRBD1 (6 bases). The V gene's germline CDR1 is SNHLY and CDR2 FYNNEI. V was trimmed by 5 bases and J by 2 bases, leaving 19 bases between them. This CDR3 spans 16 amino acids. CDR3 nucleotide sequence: TGTGCCAGCAGTCATAATTGGAGGACAGCGGCCTACGAGCAGTACTTC. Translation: CASSHNWRTAAYEQYF. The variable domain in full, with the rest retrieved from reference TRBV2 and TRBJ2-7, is EPEVTQTPSHQVTQMGQEVILRCVPISNHLYFYWYRQILGQKVEFLVSFYNNEISEKSEIFDDQFSVERPDGSNFTLKIRSTKLEDSAMYFCASSHNWRTAAYEQYFGPGTRLTVT.